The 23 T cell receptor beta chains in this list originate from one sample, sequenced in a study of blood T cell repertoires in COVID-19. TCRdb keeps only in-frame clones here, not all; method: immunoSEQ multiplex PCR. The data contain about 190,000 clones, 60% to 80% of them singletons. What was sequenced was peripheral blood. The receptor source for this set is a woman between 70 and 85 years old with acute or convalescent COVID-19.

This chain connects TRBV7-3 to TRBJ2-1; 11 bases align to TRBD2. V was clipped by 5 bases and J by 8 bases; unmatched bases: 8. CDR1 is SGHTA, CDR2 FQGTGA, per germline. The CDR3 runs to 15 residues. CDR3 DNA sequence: TGTGCCAGCAGCCTTACTAGCGGGAGTGGGGATGAGCAGTTCTTC. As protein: CASSLTSGSGDEQFF.

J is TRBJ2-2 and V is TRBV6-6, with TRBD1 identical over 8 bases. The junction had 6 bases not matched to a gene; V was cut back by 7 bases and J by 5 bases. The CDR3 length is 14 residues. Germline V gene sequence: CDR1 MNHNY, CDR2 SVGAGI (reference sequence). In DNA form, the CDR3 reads TGTGCCAGCACCCGGACAGGGAGTACCGGGGAGCTGTTTTTT. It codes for CASTRTGSTGELFF.

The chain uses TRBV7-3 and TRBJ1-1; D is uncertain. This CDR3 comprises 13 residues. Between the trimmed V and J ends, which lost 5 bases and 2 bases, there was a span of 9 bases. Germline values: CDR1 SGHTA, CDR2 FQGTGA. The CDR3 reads CASSPSVNTEAFF. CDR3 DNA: TGTGCCAGCAGCCCATCAGTAAACACTGAAGCTTTCTTT.

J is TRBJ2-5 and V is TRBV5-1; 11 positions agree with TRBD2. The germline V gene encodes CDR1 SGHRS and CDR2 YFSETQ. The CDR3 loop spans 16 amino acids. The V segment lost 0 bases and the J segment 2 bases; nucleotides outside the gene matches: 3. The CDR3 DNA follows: TGCGCCAGCAGCTTGGCGTTAGCGGGAGGGCAAGAGACCCAGTACTTC. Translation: CASSLALAGGQETQYF.

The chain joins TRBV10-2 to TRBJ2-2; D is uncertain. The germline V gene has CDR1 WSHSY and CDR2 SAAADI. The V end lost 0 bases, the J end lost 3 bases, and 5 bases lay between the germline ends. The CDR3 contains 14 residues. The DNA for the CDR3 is TGCGCCAGCAGTGAGTCGCCGGACACCGGGGAGCTGTTTTTT. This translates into CASSESPDTGELFF.

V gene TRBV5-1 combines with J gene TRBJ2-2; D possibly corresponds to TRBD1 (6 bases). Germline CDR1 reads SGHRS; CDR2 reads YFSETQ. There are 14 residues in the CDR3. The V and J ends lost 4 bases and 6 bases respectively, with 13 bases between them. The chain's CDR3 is CASSADAGAGELFF. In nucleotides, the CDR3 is TGCGCCAGCAGCGCCGATGCAGGGGCCGGGGAGCTGTTTTTT.

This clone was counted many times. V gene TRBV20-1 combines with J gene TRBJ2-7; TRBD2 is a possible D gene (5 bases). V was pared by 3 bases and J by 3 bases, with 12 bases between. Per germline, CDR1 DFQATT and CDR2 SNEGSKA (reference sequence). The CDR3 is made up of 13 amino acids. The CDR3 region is CSASGAVSYEQYF. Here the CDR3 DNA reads TGCAGTGCTAGTGGAGCGGTAAGCTACGAGCAGTACTTC.

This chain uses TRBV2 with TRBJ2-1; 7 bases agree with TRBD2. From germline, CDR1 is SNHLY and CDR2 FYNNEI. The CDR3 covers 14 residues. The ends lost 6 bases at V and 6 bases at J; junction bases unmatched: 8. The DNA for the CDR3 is TGTGCCAGCAGCAAGCGGGACTCGAGCAATGAGCAGTTCTTC. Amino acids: CASSKRDSSNEQFF.

The CDR3: CASSLQGAAYEQYF. The DNA of the CDR3 is TGTGCCAGCAGCTTGCAGGGGGCTGCCTACGAGCAGTACTTC. The chain has TRBV5-4 and TRBJ2-7, with 8 bases matching TRBD1. V shed 1 base and J 2 bases; nucleotides not matched to a gene: 2. The V gene's germline CDR1 is SGHNT and CDR2 YYREEE (reference sequence). This CDR3 contains 14 residues.

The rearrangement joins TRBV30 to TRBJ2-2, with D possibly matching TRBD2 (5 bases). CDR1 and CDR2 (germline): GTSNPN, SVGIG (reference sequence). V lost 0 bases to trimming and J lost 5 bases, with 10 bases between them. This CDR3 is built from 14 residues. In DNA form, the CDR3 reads TGTGCCTGGAGTGTACGGCGGGCGACCGGGGAGCTGTTTTTT. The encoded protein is CAWSVRRATGELFF.

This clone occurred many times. In DNA, the CDR3 is TGCGCCAGCAGCCCTCTTGTTTTCAGTGTTACTAGCGGGATATCCGGGGAGCTGTTTTTT. This translates into CASSPLVFSVTSGISGELFF. V and J are TRBV5-1 and TRBJ2-2, with 10 bases fitting TRBD2. The CDR3 is 20 residues long. The germline V gene encodes CDR1 SGHRS and CDR2 YFSETQ. V was clipped by 4 bases and J by 6 bases; unmatched bases: 21.

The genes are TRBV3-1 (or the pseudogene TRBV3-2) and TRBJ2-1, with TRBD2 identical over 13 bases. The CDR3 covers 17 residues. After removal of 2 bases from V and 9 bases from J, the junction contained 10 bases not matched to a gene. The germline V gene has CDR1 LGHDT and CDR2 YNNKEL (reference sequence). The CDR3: CASSQPITSGRAREQFF. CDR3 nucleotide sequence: TGTGCCAGCAGCCAACCTATAACTAGCGGGAGGGCCCGTGAGCAGTTCTTC.

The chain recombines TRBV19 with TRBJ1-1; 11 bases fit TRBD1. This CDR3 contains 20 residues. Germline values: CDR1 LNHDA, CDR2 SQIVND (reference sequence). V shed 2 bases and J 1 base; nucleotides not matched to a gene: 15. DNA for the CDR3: TGTGCCAGTAGTATAACCCGGCCCGGACAGGGGGCAATTGGGAACACTGAAGCTTTCTTT. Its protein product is CASSITRPGQGAIGNTEAFF.

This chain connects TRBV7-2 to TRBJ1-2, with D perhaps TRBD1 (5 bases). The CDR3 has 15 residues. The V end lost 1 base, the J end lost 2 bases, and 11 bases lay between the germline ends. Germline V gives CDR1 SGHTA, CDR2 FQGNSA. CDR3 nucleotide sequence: TGTGCCAGCAGCTTAGGTTACAGGAGAAACTATGGCTACACCTTC. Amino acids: CASSLGYRRNYGYTF.

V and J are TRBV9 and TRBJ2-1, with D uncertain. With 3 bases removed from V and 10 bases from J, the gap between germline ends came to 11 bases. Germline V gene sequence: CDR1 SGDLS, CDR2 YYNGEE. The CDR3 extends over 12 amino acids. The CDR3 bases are TGTGCCAGCAGCGGAAATGGGCGCGAGCAGTTCTTC. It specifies CASSGNGREQFF.

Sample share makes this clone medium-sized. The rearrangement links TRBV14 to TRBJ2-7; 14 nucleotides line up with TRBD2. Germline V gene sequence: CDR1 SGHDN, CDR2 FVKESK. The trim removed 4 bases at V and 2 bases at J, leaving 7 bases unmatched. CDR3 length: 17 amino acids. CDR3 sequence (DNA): TGTGCCAGCAGCCTGACCCGACTAGCGGGAGGGACCTACGAGCAGTACTTC. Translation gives CASSLTRLAGGTYEQYF.

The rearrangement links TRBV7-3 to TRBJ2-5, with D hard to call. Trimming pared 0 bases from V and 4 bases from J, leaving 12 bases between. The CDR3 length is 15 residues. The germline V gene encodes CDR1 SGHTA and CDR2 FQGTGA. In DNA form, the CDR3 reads TGTGCCAGCAGCTTAACGGGTTCTCCGGGAGAGACCCAGTACTTC. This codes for CASSLTGSPGETQYF.

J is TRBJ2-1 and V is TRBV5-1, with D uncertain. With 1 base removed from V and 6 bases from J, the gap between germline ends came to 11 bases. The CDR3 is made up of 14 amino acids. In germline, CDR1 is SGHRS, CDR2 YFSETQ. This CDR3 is CASSLPTGGNEQFF. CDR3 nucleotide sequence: TGCGCCAGCAGCTTGCCGACTGGTGGCAATGAGCAGTTCTTC.

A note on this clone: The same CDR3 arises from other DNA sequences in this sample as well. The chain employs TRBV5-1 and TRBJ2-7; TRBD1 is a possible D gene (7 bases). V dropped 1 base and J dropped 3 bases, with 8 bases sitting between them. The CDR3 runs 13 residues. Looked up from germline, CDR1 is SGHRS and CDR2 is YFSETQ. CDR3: CASSLQGGYEQYF. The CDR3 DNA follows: TGCGCCAGCAGCTTGCAGGGGGGCTACGAGCAGTACTTC.

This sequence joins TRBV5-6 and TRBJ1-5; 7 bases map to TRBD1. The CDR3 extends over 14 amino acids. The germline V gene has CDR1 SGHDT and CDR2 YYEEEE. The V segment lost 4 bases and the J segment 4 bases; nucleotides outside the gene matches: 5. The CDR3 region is CASSAGQENQPQHF. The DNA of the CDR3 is TGTGCCAGCAGCGCTGGACAGGAGAATCAGCCCCAGCATTTT.

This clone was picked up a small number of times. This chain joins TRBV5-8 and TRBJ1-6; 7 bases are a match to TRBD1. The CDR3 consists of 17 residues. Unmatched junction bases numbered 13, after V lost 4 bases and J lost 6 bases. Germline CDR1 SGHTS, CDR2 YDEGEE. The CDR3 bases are TGTGCCAGCAGCCCCCTTACAGGGGTTGGAGCTAATTCACCCCTCCACTTT. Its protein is CASSPLTGVGANSPLHF.

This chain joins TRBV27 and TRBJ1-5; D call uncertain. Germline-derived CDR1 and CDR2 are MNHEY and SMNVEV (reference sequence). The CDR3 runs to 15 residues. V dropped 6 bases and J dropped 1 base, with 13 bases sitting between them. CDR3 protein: CASRLQALSNQPQHF. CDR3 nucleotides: TGTGCCAGCAGGCTCCAGGCCTTGAGCAATCAGCCCCAGCATTTT.

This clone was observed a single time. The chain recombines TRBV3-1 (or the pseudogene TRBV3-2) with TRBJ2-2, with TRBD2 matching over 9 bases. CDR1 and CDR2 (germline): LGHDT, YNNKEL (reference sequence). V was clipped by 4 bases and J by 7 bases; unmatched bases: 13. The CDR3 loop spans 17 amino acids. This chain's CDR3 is CASSPPSSGSSGGELFF. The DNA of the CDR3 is TGTGCCAGCAGCCCCCCAAGTAGCGGGAGTTCCGGCGGGGAGCTGTTTTTT.